Shown below are 7 T cell receptor beta chains from a single sample sequenced in a study of OX40 agonist ivuxolimab in advanced cancers. Produced via immunoSEQ multiplex PCR; TCRdb's table is partial and in-frame only. Of some 150,000 clones in the sample, 90% to 95% were seen once. The sample in question was CD4+ or CD8+ T cells sorted from blood, obtained in a trial of the OX40 agonist ivuxolimab. The receptors come from an adult with an advanced solid tumor such as melanoma, head and neck, liver or kidney cancer.

V usage is TRBV5-1 and J usage is TRBJ1-1, with 7 nucleotides matching TRBD1. This CDR3 comprises 16 residues. Germline V gives CDR1 SGHRS, CDR2 YFSETQ. V shed 4 bases and J 2 bases; nucleotides not matched to a gene: 11. CDR3 nucleotides: TGCGCCAGCAGCGGAACTCTGGGACAGCTAAACACTGAAGCTTTCTTT. It specifies CASSGTLGQLNTEAFF.

The chain joins TRBV29-1 to TRBJ2-2, with D possibly TRBD2 on 5 matching bases. V lost 5 bases and J lost 2, with 15 bases in between. This CDR3 has 15 residues. From germline, CDR1 is SQVTM and CDR2 ANQGSEA. The CDR3 sequence is CSVHPSGTNTGELFF. The CDR3, as DNA: TGCAGCGTTCACCCTTCGGGAACTAACACCGGGGAGCTGTTTTTT.

The rearrangement links TRBV5-1 to TRBJ2-7; D remains ambiguous. The CDR3 loop spans 13 amino acids. Germline lookup yields CDR1 SGHRS and CDR2 YFSETQ. V was trimmed by 3 bases and J by 2 bases, leaving 9 bases between them. The CDR3 is CASSSRPPYEQYF. DNA for the CDR3: TGCGCCAGCAGCTCACGGCCACCCTACGAGCAGTACTTC.

The CDR3 here is CAIRKEGTNEKLFF. The DNA for the CDR3 is TGTGCCATCAGGAAGGAGGGAACTAATGAAAAACTGTTTTTT. The chain is built from TRBV10-3 and TRBJ1-4; D is ambiguous. V lost 6 bases and J lost 1, with 9 bases in between. The CDR3 runs to 14 residues. The germline V gene encodes CDR1 ENHRY and CDR2 SYGVKD.

The gene calls are TRBV18 and TRBJ1-1; D not resolved. The CDR3 has 13 amino acids. The ends were cut back, 3 bases at V and 1 base at J, with 6 bases in the middle. Germline V CDR1 and CDR2: KGHSH, LQKENI. The CDR3 nucleotides read TGTGCCAGCTCACCCACACGGAACACTGAAGCTTTCTTT. This gives the protein CASSPTRNTEAFF.

The gene calls are TRBV30 and TRBJ2-7; D is ambiguous. V was trimmed by 5 bases and J by 0 bases, leaving 14 bases between them. Germline values: CDR1 GTSNPN, CDR2 SVGIG (reference sequence). The CDR3 runs 14 residues. CDR3 sequence: CAWSFTPTSYEQYF. CDR3 in DNA: TGTGCCTGGTCATTCACACCTACCTCCTACGAGCAGTACTTC.

The chain is built from TRBV5-4 and TRBJ1-1; maybe TRBD1 (6 bases). V was trimmed by 0 bases and J by 3 bases, leaving 12 bases between them. Germline CDR1 SGHNT, CDR2 YYREEE (reference sequence). CDR3 size: 15 residues. In DNA form, the CDR3 reads TGTGCCAGCAGCTTGGAACAGGGATGGGACACTGAAGCTTTCTTT. Its protein is CASSLEQGWDTEAFF. The variable domain in full, completed from reference TRBV5-4 and TRBJ1-1, reads ETGVTQSPTHLIKTRGQQVTLRCSSQSGHNTVSWYQQALGQGPQFIFQYYREEENGRGNFPPRFSGLQFPNYSSELNVNALELDDSALYLCASSLEQGWDTEAFFGQGTRLTVV.